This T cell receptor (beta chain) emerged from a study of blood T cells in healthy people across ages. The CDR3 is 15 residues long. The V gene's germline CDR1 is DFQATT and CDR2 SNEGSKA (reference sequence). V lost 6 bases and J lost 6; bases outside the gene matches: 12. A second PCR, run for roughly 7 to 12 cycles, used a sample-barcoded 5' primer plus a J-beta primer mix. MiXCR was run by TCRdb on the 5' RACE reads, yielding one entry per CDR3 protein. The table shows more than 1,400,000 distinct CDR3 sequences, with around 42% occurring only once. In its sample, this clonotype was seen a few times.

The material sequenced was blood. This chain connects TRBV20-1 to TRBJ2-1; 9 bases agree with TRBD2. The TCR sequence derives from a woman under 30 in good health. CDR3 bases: TGCAGTGCACCCCCCGCGGGACTAGCTGGCAATGAGCAGTTCTTC. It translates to CSAPPAGLAGNEQFF.